This entry lists 8 T cell receptor beta chains sequenced from one sample in a study of cytomegalovirus exposure and HLA in healthy donors. The PCR used 60 Vbeta and 13 Jbeta primers. Sequenced by immunoSEQ multiplex PCR; TCRdb stores in-frame clones only, minus some. Seen in this sample are under 70,000 clones; the ten most common clones hold about 9.2%. The specimen was PBMCs. The receptors derive from a middle-aged man in good health and CMV-seropositive.

The CDR3: CASSTGGDQPQHF. CDR3 nucleotide sequence: TGTGCCAGTAGTACAGGGGGTGATCAGCCCCAGCATTTT. This chain connects TRBV19 to TRBJ1-5; TRBD1 agrees at 7 bases. The J segment lost 5 bases and the V segment lost 4 bases, leaving 2 bases of the junction unmatched. Germline V gene data show CDR1 as LNHDA and CDR2 as SQIVND (reference sequence). The CDR3 is made up of 13 amino acids.

The chain's CDR3 is CASSSIDRDYEQYF. CDR3 bases: TGTGCCAGCAGTTCCATCGACAGGGACTACGAGCAGTACTTC. This chain links TRBV28 with TRBJ2-7, with 7 bases matching TRBD1. Germline CDR1 and CDR2: MDHEN and SYDVKM. The CDR3 extends over 14 amino acids. The junction had 6 bases not matched to a gene; V was cut back by 4 bases and J by 3 bases. The whole variable domain, remainder taken from reference TRBV28 and TRBJ2-7, is DVKVTQSSRYLVKRTGEKVFLECVQDMDHENMFWYRQDPGLGLRLIYFSYDVKMKEKGDIPEGYSVSREKKERFSLILESASTNQTSMYLCASSSIDRDYEQYFGPGTRLTVT.

The V and J genes are TRBV11-1 and TRBJ2-7, with 9 bases aligning to TRBD2. The CDR3 covers 14 residues. Germline CDR1 is SGHAT and CDR2 is FQDESV (reference sequence). V was clipped by 1 base and J by 6 bases; unmatched bases: 4. The CDR3 DNA follows: TGTGCCAGCAGCTTAGGACTAGCGGCCGCCGAGCAGTACTTC. It is translated as CASSLGLAAAEQYF.

The genes are TRBV9 and TRBJ1-1; D gene ambiguous. Trimming removed 2 bases at V and 0 bases at J, with 5 bases between. Germline loops: CDR1 SGDLS, CDR2 YYNGEE. CDR3 length equals 13 residues. The CDR3 loop reads CASSVRMNTEAFF. CDR3 sequence (DNA): TGTGCCAGCAGCGTCAGGATGAACACTGAAGCTTTCTTT.

The chain couples TRBV28 to TRBJ2-7, with a possible D match to TRBD1 (6 bases). Germline V gives CDR1 MDHEN, CDR2 SYDVKM. Trimming took 4 bases from V and 3 from J, leaving 13 bases between them. This CDR3 has 14 residues. Here the CDR3 reads CASSSPGGNYEQYF. As DNA, the CDR3 is TGTGCCAGCAGTTCTCCTGGGGGCAACTACGAGCAGTACTTC.

On this clone: The sample contains more than one DNA sequence encoding this CDR3. The J gene is TRBJ1-5, the V gene TRBV5-1, with 8 nucleotides matching TRBD1. Looked up from germline, CDR1 is SGHRS and CDR2 is YFSETQ. Trimming took 0 bases from V and 4 from J; bases not matched to a gene: 3. The CDR3 runs 15 residues. The CDR3 region is CASSLGTGLNQPQHF. CDR3 nucleotides: TGCGCCAGCAGCTTGGGGACAGGGTTAAATCAGCCCCAGCATTTT.

The V call is TRBV4-3, the J call TRBJ1-1, with D perhaps matching TRBD1 (5 bases). V lost 1 base, J lost 1 base, and 13 bases lay in between. In germline, CDR1 is LGHNA, CDR2 YSLEER. The CDR3 loop spans 16 amino acids. In DNA, the CDR3 is TGCGCCAGCAGCCAAGGGTACGGGGGGGGGAACACTGAAGCTTTCTTT. It is translated as CASSQGYGGGNTEAFF.

The J gene is TRBJ2-7, the V gene TRBV23-1; the match to TRBD1 covers 9 bases. TRBV23-1 is classed as an ORF, of uncertain function. The CDR3 loop spans 15 amino acids. V dropped 5 bases and J dropped 6; count of bases not matched to a gene: 11. CDR3 residues: CASSVPGQGPFEQYF. DNA of the CDR3: TGCGCCAGCAGTGTTCCGGGACAGGGCCCTTTCGAGCAGTACTTC.